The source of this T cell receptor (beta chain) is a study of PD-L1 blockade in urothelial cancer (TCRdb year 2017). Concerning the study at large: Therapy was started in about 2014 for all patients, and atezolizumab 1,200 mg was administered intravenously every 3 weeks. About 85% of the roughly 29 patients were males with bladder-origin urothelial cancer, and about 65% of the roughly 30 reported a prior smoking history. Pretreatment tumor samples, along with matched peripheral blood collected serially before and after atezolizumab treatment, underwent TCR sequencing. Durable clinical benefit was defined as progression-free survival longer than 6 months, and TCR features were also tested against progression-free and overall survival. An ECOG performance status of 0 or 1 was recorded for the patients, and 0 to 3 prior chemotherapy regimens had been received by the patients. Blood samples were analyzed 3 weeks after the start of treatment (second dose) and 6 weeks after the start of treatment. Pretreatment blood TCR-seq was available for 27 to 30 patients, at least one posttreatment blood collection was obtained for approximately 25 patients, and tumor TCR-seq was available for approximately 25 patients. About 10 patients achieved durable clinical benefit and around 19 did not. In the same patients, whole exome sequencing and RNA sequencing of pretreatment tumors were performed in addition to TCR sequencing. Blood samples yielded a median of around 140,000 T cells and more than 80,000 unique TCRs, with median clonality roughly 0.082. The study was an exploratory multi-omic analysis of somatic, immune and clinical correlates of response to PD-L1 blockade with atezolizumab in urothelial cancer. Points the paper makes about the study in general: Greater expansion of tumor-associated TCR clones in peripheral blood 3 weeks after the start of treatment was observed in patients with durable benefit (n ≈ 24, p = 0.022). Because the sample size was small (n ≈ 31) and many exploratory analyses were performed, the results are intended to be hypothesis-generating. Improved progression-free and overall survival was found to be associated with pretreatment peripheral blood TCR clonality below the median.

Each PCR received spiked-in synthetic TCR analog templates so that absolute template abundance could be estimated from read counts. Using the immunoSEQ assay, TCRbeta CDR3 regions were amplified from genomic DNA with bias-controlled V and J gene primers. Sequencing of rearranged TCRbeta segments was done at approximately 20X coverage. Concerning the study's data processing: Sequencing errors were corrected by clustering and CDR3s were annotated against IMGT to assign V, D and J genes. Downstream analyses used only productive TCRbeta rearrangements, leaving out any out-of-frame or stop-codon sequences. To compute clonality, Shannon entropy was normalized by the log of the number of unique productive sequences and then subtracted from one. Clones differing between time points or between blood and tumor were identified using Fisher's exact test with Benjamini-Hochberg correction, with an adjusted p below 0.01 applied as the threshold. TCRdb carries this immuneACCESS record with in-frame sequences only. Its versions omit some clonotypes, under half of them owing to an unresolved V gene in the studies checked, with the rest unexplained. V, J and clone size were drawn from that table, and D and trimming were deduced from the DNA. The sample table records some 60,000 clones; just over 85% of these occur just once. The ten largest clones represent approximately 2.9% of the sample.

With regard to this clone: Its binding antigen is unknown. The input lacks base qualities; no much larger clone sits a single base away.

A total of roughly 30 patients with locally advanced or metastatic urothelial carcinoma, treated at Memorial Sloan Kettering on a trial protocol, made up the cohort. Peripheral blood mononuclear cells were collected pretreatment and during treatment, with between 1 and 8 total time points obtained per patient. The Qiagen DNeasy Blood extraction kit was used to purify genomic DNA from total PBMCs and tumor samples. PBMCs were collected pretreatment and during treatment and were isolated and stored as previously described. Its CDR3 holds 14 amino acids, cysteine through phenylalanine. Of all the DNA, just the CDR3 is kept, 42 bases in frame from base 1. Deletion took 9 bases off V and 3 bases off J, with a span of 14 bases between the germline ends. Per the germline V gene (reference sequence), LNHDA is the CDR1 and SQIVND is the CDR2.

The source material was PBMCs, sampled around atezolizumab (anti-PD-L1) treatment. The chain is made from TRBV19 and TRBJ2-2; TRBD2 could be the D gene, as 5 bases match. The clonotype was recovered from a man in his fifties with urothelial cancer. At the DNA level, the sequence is TGTGCCAGCTCGTCGGAGGTGGACACCGGGGAGCTGTTTTTT. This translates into CASSSEVDTGELFF.